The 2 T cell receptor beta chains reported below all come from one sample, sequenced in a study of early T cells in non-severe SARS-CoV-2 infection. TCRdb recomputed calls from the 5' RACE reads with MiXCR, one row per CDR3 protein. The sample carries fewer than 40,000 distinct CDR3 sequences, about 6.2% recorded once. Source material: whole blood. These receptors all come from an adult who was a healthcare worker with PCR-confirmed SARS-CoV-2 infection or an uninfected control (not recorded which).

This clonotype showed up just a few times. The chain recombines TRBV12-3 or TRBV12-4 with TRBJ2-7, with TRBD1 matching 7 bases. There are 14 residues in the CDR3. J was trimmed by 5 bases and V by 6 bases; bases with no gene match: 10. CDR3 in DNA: TGTGCCAGCAGCCTGGGGTGGACAGGCCACGAGCAGTACTTC. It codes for CASSLGWTGHEQYF.

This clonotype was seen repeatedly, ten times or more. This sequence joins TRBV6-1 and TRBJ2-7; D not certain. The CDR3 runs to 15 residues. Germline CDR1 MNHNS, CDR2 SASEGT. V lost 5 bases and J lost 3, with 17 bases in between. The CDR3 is CASSPYTGANYEQYF. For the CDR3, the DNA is TGTGCCAGCAGTCCATATACCGGAGCCAACTACGAGCAGTACTTC.